This T cell receptor (beta chain) was identified in a study of molecular identifiers for immune sequencing clone quantification. Notes on the study in general: Jurkat TCR RNA spiked in from one cell (amid 960,000 or so naive cells) was reportedly detectable.

This clonotype was recorded at least ten times. Its specificity is unknown. Listed TCR primers and previously described methods were used for bulk TCR libraries. In TCRdb, the PCR reads were re-called with MiXCR into one record per CDR3 protein. The data contain 60,000 to 65,000 distinct CDR3 sequences, under 20% of them singletons. The V end lost 6 bases, the J end lost 0 bases, and 6 bases lay between the germline ends. Germline CDR1 is SEHNR and CDR2 is FQNEAQ (reference sequence). The CDR3 is 13 residues long. Sequencing was carried out using naive CD8+ T cells from blood, with Jurkat cell RNA spiked in. Regarding subset: FACS-sorted CD8+CD4-CCR7+CD45RA+ naive T cells. The receptor was isolated from a human donor in good health. Some libraries in this study had Jurkat cell RNA spiked in. This chain connects TRBV7-9 to TRBJ1-3; D unresolved. This CDR3 reads CASSESSGNTIYF. The CDR3 DNA is TGTGCCAGCAGTGAGAGCTCTGGAAACACCATATATTTT.